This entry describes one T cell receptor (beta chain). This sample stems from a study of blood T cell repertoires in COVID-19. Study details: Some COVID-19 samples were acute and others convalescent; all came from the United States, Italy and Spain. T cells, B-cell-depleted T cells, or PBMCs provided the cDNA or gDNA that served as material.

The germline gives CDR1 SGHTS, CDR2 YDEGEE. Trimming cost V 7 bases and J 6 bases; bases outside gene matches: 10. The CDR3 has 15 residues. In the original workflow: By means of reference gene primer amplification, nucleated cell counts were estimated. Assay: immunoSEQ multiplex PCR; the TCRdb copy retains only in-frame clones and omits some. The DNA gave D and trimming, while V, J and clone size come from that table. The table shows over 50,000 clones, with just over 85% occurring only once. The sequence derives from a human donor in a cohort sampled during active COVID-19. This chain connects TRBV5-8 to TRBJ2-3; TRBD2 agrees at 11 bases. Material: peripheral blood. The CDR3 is CASSGASGRTDTQYF. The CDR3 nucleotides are TGTGCCAGCTCTGGGGCTAGCGGGAGGACCGATACGCAGTATTTT.